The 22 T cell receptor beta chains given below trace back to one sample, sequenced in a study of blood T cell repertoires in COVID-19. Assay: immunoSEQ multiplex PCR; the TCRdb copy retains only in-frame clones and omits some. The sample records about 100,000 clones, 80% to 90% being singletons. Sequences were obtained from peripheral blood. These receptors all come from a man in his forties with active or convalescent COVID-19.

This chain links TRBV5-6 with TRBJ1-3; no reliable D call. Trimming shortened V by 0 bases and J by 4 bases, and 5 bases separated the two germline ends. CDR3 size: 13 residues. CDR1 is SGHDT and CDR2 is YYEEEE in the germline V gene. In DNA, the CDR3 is TGTGCCAGCAGCTTGGGGCAGGGAAACACCATATATTTT. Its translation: CASSLGQGNTIYF.

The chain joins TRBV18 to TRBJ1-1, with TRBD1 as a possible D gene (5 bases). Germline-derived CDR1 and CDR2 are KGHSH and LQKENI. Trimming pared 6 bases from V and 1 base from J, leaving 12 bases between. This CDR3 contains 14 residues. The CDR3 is CASSSGGWNTEAFF. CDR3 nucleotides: TGTGCCAGCTCCTCGGGGGGATGGAACACTGAAGCTTTCTTT.

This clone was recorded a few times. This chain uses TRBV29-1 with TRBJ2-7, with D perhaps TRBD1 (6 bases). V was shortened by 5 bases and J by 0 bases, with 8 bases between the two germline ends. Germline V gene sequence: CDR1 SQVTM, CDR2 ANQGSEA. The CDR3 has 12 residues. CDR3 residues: CSVQGSSYEQYF. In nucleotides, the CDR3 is TGCAGCGTTCAGGGGAGCTCCTACGAGCAGTACTTC.

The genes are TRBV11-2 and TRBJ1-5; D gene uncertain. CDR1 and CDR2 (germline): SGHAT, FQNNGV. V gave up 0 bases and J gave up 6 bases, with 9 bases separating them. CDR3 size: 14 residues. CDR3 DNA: TGTGCCAGCAGCTTAGAGGCGGGCGGTCAGCCCCAGCATTTT. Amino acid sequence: CASSLEAGGQPQHF.

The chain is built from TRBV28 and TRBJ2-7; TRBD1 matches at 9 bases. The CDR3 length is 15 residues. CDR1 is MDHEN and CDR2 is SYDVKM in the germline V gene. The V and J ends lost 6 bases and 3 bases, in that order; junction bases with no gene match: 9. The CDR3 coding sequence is TGTGCCAGCAGGGGGTTGGGGACAGGGAGCTACGAGCAGTACTTC. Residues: CASRGLGTGSYEQYF.

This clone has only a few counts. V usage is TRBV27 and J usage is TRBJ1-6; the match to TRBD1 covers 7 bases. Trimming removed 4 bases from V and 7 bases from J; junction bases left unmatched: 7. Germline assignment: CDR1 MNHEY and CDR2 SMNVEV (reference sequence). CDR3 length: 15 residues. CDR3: CASSSPGQLNSPLHF. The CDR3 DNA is TGTGCCAGCAGTTCCCCGGGACAGTTAAATTCACCCCTCCACTTT.

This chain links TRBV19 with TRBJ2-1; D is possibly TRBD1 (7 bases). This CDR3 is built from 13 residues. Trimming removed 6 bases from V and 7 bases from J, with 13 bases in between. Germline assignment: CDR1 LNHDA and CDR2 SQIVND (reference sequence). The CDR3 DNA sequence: TGTGCCAGTAGCTACTCAGGGGGGAATGAGCAGTTCTTC. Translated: CASSYSGGNEQFF.

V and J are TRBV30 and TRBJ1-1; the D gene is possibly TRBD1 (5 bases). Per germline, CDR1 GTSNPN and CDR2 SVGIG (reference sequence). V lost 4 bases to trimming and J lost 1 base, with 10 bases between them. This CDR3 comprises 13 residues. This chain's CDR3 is CAWNDGGNTEAFF. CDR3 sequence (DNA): TGTGCCTGGAACGACGGGGGGAACACTGAAGCTTTCTTT.

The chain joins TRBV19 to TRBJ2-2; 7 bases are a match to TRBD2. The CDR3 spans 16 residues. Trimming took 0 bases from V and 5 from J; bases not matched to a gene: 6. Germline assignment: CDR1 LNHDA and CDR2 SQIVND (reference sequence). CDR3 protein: CASSIEGRGRTGELFF. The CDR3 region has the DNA TGTGCCAGTAGTATAGAGGGGAGGGGAAGGACCGGGGAGCTGTTTTTT.

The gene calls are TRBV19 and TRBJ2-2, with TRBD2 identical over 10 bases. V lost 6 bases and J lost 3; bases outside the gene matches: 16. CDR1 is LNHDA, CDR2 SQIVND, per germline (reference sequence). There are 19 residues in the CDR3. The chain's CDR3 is CASRGQGASGSRYTGELFF. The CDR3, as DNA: TGTGCCAGTAGGGGGCAGGGGGCTAGCGGGAGTAGGTACACCGGGGAGCTGTTTTTT. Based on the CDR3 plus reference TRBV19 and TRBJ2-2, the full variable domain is DGGITQSPKYLFRKEGQNVTLSCEQNLNHDAMYWYRQDPGQGLRLIYYSQIVNDFQKGDIAEGYSVSREKKESFPLTVTSAQKNPTAFYLCASRGQGASGSRYTGELFFGEGSRLTVL.

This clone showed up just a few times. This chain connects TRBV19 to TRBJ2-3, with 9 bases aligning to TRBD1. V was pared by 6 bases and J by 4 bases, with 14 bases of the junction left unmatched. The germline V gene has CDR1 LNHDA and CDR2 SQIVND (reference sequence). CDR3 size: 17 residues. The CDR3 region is CASRLAKGTGTADTQYF. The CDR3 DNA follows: TGTGCCAGTAGACTCGCAAAAGGGACAGGGACGGCAGATACGCAGTATTTT.

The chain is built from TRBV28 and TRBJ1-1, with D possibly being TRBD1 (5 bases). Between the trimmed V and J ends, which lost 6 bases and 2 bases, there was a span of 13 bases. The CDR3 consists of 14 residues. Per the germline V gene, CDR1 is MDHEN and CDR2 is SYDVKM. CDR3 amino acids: CASRLGHLNTEAFF. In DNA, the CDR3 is TGTGCCAGCAGACTTGGACACTTAAACACTGAAGCTTTCTTT.

The CDR3 DNA reads as TGCGCCAGCAGCTTGCAAGGACAGGGGGATTCCGGGGAGCTGTTTTTT. Protein: CASSLQGQGDSGELFF. This chain connects TRBV5-1 to TRBJ2-2, with 10 bases aligning to TRBD1. The J segment lost 6 bases and the V segment lost 1 base, leaving 6 bases of the junction unmatched. CDR3 length equals 16 residues. The germline CDR1 and CDR2 sequences are SGHRS and YFSETQ.

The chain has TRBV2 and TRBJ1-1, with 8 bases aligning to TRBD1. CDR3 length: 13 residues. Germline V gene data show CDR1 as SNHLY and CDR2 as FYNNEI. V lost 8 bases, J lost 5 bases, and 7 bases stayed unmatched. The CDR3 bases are TGTGCCAGCTCGGACAGGGCTAAGACTGAAGCTTTCTTT. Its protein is CASSDRAKTEAFF.

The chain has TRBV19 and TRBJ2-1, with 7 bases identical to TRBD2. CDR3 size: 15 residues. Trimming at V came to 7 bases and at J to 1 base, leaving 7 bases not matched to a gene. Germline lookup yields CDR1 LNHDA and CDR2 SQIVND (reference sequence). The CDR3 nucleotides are TGTGCCAGTACCACTAGCGATTTGTCCTACAATGAGCAGTTCTTC. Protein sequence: CASTTSDLSYNEQFF.

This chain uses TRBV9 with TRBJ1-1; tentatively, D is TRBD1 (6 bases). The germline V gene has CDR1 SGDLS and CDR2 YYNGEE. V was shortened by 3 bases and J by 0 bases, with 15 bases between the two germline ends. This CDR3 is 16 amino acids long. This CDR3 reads CASSGLKDSLNTEAFF. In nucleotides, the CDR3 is TGTGCCAGCAGCGGTCTCAAGGACAGCCTGAACACTGAAGCTTTCTTT.

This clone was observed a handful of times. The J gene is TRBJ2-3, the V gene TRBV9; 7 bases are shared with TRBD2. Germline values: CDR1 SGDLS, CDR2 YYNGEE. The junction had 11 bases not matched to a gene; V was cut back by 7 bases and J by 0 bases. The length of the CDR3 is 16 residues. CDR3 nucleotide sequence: TGTGCCAGCGGATCGGGGGGAAACCCTAGCACAGATACGCAGTATTTT. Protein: CASGSGGNPSTDTQYF.

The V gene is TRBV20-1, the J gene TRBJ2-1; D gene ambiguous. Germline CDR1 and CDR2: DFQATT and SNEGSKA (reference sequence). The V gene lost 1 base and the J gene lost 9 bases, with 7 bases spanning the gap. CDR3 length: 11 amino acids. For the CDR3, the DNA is TGCAGTGCTAGAGCTACGATTGAGCAGTTCTTC. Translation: CSARATIEQFF.

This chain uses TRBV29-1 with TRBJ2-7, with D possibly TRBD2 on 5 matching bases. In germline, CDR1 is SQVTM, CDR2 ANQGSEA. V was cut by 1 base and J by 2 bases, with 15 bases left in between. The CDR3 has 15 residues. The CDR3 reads CSVEVDSDGAYEQYF. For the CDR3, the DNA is TGCAGCGTTGAAGTCGATTCGGACGGGGCCTACGAGCAGTACTTC.

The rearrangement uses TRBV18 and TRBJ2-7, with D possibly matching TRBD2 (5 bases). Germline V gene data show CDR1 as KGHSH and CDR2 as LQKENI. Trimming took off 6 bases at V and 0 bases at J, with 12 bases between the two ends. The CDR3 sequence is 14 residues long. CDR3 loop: CASSSGNPSYEQYF. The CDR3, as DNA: TGTGCCAGCTCCTCCGGGAACCCCTCCTACGAGCAGTACTTC. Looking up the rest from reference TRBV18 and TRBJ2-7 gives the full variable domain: NAGVMQNPRHLVRRRGQEARLRCSPMKGHSHVYWYRQLPEEGLKFMVYLQKENIIDESGMPKERFSAEFPKEGPSILRIQQVVRGDSAAYFCASSSGNPSYEQYFGPGTRLTVT.

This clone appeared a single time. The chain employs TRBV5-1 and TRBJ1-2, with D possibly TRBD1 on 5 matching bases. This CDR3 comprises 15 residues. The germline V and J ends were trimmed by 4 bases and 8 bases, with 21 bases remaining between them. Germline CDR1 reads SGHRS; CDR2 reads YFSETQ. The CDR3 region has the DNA TGCGCCAGCAGCCTGAGCCCTGACAGCCCAAACGGCTACACCTTC. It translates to CASSLSPDSPNGYTF.

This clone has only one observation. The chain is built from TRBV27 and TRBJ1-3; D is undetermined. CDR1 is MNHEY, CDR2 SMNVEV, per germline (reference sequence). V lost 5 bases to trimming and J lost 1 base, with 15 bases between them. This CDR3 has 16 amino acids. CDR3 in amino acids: CASSLGGSRSGNTIYF. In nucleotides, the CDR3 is TGTGCCAGCAGTCTCGGTGGGTCTAGGTCTGGAAACACCATATATTTT.